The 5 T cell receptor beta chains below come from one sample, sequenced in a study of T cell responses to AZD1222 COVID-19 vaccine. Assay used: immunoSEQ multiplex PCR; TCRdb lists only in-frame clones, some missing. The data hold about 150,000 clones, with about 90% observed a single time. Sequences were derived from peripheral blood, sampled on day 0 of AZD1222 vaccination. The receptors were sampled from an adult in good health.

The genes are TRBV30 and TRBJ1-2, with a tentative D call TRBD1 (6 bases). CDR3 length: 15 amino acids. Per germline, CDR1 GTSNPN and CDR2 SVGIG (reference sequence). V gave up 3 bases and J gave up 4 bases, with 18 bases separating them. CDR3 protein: CAWSSGVPFFYGYTF. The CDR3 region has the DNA TGTGCCTGGAGCTCAGGGGTGCCATTCTTCTATGGCTACACCTTC. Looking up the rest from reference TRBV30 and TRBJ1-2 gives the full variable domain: SQTIHQWPATLVQPVGSPLSLECTVEGTSNPNLYWYRQAAGRGLQLLFYSVGIGQISSEVPQNLSASRPQDRQFILSSKKLLLSDSGFYLCAWSSGVPFFYGYTFGSGTRLTVV.

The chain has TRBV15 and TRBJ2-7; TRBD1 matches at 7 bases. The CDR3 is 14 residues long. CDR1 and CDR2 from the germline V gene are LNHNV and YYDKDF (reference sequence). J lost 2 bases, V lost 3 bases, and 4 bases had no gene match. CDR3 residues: CATSSRTGTYEQYF. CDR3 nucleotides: TGTGCCACCAGCAGCAGGACAGGAACCTACGAGCAGTACTTC. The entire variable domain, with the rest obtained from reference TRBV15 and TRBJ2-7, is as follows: DAMVIQNPRYQVTQFGKPVTLSCSQTLNHNVMYWYQQKSSQAPKLLFHYYDKDFNNEADTPDNFQSRRPNTSFCFLDIRSPGLGDTAMYLCATSSRTGTYEQYFGPGTRLTVT.

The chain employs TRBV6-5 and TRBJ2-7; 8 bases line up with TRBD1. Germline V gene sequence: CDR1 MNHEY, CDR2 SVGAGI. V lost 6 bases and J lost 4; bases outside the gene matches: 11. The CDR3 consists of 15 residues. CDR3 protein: CASRSPRGRSYEQYF. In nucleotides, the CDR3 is TGTGCCAGCAGAAGTCCCAGGGGGCGTAGTTACGAGCAGTACTTC.

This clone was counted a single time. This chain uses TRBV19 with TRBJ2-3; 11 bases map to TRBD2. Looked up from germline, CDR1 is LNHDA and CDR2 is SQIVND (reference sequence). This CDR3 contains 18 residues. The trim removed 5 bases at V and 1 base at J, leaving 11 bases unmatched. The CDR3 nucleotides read TGTGCCAGTAGTTCCCGCCCTGGGACTAGCGGCGGCACAGATACGCAGTATTTT. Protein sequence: CASSSRPGTSGGTDTQYF.

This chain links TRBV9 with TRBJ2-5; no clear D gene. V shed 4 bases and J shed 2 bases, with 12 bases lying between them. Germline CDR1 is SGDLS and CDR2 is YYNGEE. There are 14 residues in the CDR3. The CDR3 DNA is TGTGCCAGCAGCTCCGGATCTACACAAGAGACCCAGTACTTC. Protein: CASSSGSTQETQYF.